A single sample is the source of the 14 T cell receptor beta chains below, sequenced in a study of blood T cell repertoires in COVID-19. TCRdb's copy holds only in-frame clones and misses some; the assay was immunoSEQ multiplex PCR. The profile shows 220,000 or so clones, around 87% of them singletons. Sequenced: peripheral blood. Every receptor here comes from a woman in her fifties or sixties with COVID-19, enrolled during active disease.

This clone was detected only a few times. The chain is built from TRBV3-1 (or the pseudogene TRBV3-2) and TRBJ1-1; D not certain. Trimming left V 5 bases short and J 1 base short, with 8 bases between. The CDR3 is 13 amino acids. Germline V gene data show CDR1 as LGHDT and CDR2 as YNNKEL (reference sequence). The CDR3 sequence: CASSSLRNTEAFF. CDR3 nucleotide sequence: TGTGCCAGCAGCTCTCTCCGGAACACTGAAGCTTTCTTT.

The chain joins TRBV2 to TRBJ1-1; tentatively, D is TRBD1 (6 bases). Trimming took 7 bases from V and 0 from J, leaving 12 bases between them. CDR1 and CDR2 from the germline V gene are SNHLY and FYNNEI. The CDR3 totals 14 residues. The CDR3 sequence is CASTQTGVNTEAFF. The CDR3 nucleotides are TGTGCCAGCACCCAGACAGGAGTGAACACTGAAGCTTTCTTT.

The chain employs TRBV5-1 and TRBJ2-7, with D perhaps TRBD2 (5 bases). The CDR3 spans 17 residues. Germline V lookup: CDR1 SGHRS, CDR2 YFSETQ. The V gene lost 8 bases and the J gene lost 3 bases, with 27 bases spanning the gap. CDR3 DNA sequence: TGCGCCAGGGGTCGACGGGAATCGATGTCCACGGACTACGAGCAGTACTTC. It specifies CARGRRESMSTDYEQYF. The variable domain in full, with the rest retrieved from reference TRBV5-1 and TRBJ2-7, is KAGVTQTPRYLIKTRGQQVTLSCSPISGHRSVSWYQQTPGQGLQFLFEYFSETQRNKGNFPGRFSGRQFSNSRSEMNVSTLELGDSALYLCARGRRESMSTDYEQYFGPGTRLTVT.

For the CDR3, the DNA is TGTGCCAGCAGCGGCAGGGTAACCGGGGAGCTGTTTTTT. This sequence encodes CASSGRVTGELFF. V usage is TRBV11-3 and J usage is TRBJ2-2; D may be TRBD1 (5 bases). V lost 5 bases and J 5 bases, leaving 9 bases between the germline ends. This CDR3 is built from 13 residues. From germline, CDR1 is SGHNT and CDR2 YENEEA.

This sequence joins TRBV5-1 and TRBJ2-5; D perhaps matches TRBD1 (6 bases). This CDR3 spans 13 amino acids. Trimming left V 4 bases short and J 5 bases short, with 12 bases between. Germline CDR1 reads SGHRS; CDR2 reads YFSETQ. This CDR3 reads CASSPQGWETQYF. DNA for the CDR3: TGCGCCAGCAGCCCACAGGGATGGGAGACCCAGTACTTC.

The chain is built from TRBV28 and TRBJ1-2; 10 bases match TRBD1. Losses at the gene ends were 4 bases for V and 4 bases for J; bases not matched to a gene: 9. Germline CDR1 and CDR2: MDHEN and SYDVKM. This CDR3 comprises 16 residues. The CDR3 here is CASSSIPDRGFYGYTF. CDR3 DNA sequence: TGTGCCAGCAGTTCAATCCCGGACAGGGGGTTCTATGGCTACACCTTC.

The chain links TRBV10-3 to TRBJ2-6, with 11 nucleotides matching TRBD2. CDR1 ENHRY and CDR2 SYGVKD come from the germline V gene. This CDR3 has 17 amino acids. J gave up 4 bases and V 5 bases, and 7 bases lay outside the gene matches. CDR3 DNA sequence: TGTGCCATCAGTATAGCGGGGGGGCTGACAGGGGCCAACGTCCTGACTTTC. Encoded protein: CAISIAGGLTGANVLTF.

The genes are TRBV14 and TRBJ1-3; 7 bases agree with TRBD1. The junction had 6 bases not matched to a gene; V was cut back by 0 bases and J by 1 base. The V gene's germline CDR1 is SGHDN and CDR2 FVKESK. This CDR3 region has 17 residues. The chain's CDR3 is CASSQEVRQGSGNTIYF. In DNA, the CDR3 is TGTGCCAGCAGCCAAGAGGTCCGACAGGGTTCTGGAAACACCATATATTTT.

The V and J genes are TRBV19 and TRBJ1-6; D unresolved. The V end lost 5 bases, the J end lost 0 bases, and 8 bases lay between the germline ends. This CDR3 has 15 amino acids. Germline CDR1 is LNHDA and CDR2 is SQIVND (reference sequence). Here the CDR3 reads CASSLLSSYNSPLHF. The CDR3 nucleotides are TGTGCCAGTAGTCTCCTCAGCTCCTATAATTCACCCCTCCACTTT.

This chain connects TRBV6-2 or TRBV6-3 to TRBJ2-7; 8 nucleotides align to TRBD1. The V gene end was trimmed by 6 bases and the J gene end by 5 bases; junction bases not matched to a gene: 9. This CDR3 spans 14 amino acids. The germline V gene encodes CDR1 MNHEY and CDR2 SVGEGT. CDR3 amino acids: CASSLQGDKNEQYF. CDR3 sequence (DNA): TGTGCCAGCAGCTTACAGGGGGACAAGAACGAGCAGTACTTC.

This chain links TRBV18 with TRBJ2-5, with 7 bases fitting TRBD1. There are 17 residues in the CDR3. Looked up from germline, CDR1 is KGHSH and CDR2 is LQKENI. After removal of 2 bases from V and 5 bases from J, the junction contained 14 bases not matched to a gene. CDR3: CASSPRDRDLLTETQYF. In DNA form, the CDR3 reads TGTGCCAGCTCACCAAGGGACAGAGATCTACTCACGGAGACCCAGTACTTC.

The V call is TRBV5-8, the J call TRBJ2-5; possibly TRBD1 for D (6 bases). Per germline, CDR1 SGHTS and CDR2 YDEGEE. Trimming shortened V by 2 bases and J by 4 bases, and 12 bases separated the two germline ends. The CDR3 length is 14 residues. The DNA of the CDR3 is TGTGCCAGCAGCTTCCTCAGGGGTAGAGAGACCCAGTACTTC. Protein product: CASSFLRGRETQYF.

The chain employs TRBV27 and TRBJ1-2; D uncertain. The germline CDR1 and CDR2 sequences are MNHEY and SMNVEV (reference sequence). Trimming stripped 5 bases from V and 4 bases from J, with 11 bases between. This CDR3 has 13 amino acids. The chain's CDR3 is CASSRDGSYGYTF. As DNA, the CDR3 is TGTGCCAGCAGTCGAGACGGGAGCTATGGCTACACCTTC.

The genes are TRBV27 and TRBJ1-2, with TRBD1 matching over 9 bases. V trimming: 10 bases; J trimming: 5 bases; junction bases outside the gene matches: 8. The germline V gene encodes CDR1 MNHEY and CDR2 SMNVEV (reference sequence). The CDR3 covers 13 residues. The CDR3 sequence is CATSDRGRYGYTF. The CDR3 DNA sequence: TGTGCCACCTCGGACAGGGGTCGGTATGGCTACACCTTC.